One TCR beta chain is described in this entry. Its specific antigen is unknown. No much larger clonotype is one base removed from it; base qualities were not supplied. The CDR3 regions of human TCRbeta chains were subjected to immunosequencing. The paper's processing steps were these. Repertoire TCRs were checked for matches against a reference library of SARS-CoV-2-specific TCRs that had been generated using the MIRA antigen-specificity platform. Breadth meant the fraction of unique TCRs that were SARS-CoV-2-associated, whereas depth meant the fraction of total T cells that were SARS-CoV-2-associated. Each spike-specific TCR was assigned to its reactive spike region and to a CD4 or CD8 class using the MIRA data. Log10-transformed breadth and depth values were compared by one-way ANOVA with Sidak's multiple comparisons tests. As stored in TCRdb, this immuneACCESS dataset retains in-frame rearrangements with V and J assigned. A fraction of the clones does not appear; measured against another copy, unresolved V genes explain less than half of the discrepancy, and the remainder lacks a known reason. V and J calls and clone size are as listed in that table; D and trimming were resolved from the DNA. In all, the sample holds 100,000 or so clones, and around nine tenths of those were seen once. Over 8% of the sample rests with the top ten.

The record originates from a study of T cell responses to AZD1222 COVID-19 vaccine (dated by TCRdb to the early 2020s). As for the study more broadly: AZD1222 recipients with second doses at about 4 weeks or about 12 weeks were pooled, because spike-specific TCR depth and breadth did not differ between schedules. A total of about 240 trial participants underwent TCR sequencing, of whom nearly 210 received two doses of AZD1222 and some 26 received two doses of the MenACWY control vaccine. Trial participants were enrolled into age subgroups of 18-55, 56-69 and 70-plus years, which contained approximately 150, 30 and 60 TCR-sequenced participants, respectively. Points the paper makes about the study in general: Because no day 14 peak-response samples were available, repertoires were characterized only after the peak T cell response. Most participants were white British and females outnumbered males, and the authors suggested that clonal diversity may have been underestimated. Nearly half of unique spike-specific TCRs reportedly recognized epitopes outside regions mutated in the B.1.351 and B.1.1.7 variants. After two AZD1222 doses, both the breadth and the depth of spike-specific TCRs were significantly higher than at day 0 and than in MenACWY recipients. The vaccine-associated CD4 TCRs covered the entire spike protein, and the dominant responses fell in regions 160-218 and 743-854. Conclusions about previously exposed vaccinees were limited because only 5 or 6 AZD1222 recipients were SARS-CoV-2 seropositive at baseline. In the small 56-69-year group, the increase in depth fell short of significance, most likely because of low power.

V loses 0 bases of germline sequence and J loses 4 bases, and the interval between the two ends is 6 bases. Inclusive of the bounding cysteine and phenylalanine, the CDR3 is 14 residues long. Just the 42-base CDR3 DNA is kept, in frame starting at base 1. The CDR1 and CDR2 encoded by the germline V gene are LGHNA and YNFKEQ. Taken with the paper, the label for time point translates to: baseline before first vaccination. Samples from vaccinated people were obtained from the UK trials COV001 and COV002, which included a single-blind randomized controlled phase 2/3 trial of AZD1222 (ChAdOx1 nCoV-19) in healthy adults. For TCRbeta chain sequencing, PBMC samples from trial participants were taken at day 0 and at day 28 after the second dose.

Here the chain combines TRBV4-2 and TRBJ1-4; the D gene assignment is ambiguous. The sequencing here drew on peripheral blood, taken on day 0 of AZD1222 vaccination. The receptor was isolated from an adult in good health. The CDR3 region has the sequence CASSQDGGNEKLFF. The nucleotide sequence reads as follows: TGTGCCAGCAGCCAAGATGGTGGTAATGAAAAACTGTTTTTT.